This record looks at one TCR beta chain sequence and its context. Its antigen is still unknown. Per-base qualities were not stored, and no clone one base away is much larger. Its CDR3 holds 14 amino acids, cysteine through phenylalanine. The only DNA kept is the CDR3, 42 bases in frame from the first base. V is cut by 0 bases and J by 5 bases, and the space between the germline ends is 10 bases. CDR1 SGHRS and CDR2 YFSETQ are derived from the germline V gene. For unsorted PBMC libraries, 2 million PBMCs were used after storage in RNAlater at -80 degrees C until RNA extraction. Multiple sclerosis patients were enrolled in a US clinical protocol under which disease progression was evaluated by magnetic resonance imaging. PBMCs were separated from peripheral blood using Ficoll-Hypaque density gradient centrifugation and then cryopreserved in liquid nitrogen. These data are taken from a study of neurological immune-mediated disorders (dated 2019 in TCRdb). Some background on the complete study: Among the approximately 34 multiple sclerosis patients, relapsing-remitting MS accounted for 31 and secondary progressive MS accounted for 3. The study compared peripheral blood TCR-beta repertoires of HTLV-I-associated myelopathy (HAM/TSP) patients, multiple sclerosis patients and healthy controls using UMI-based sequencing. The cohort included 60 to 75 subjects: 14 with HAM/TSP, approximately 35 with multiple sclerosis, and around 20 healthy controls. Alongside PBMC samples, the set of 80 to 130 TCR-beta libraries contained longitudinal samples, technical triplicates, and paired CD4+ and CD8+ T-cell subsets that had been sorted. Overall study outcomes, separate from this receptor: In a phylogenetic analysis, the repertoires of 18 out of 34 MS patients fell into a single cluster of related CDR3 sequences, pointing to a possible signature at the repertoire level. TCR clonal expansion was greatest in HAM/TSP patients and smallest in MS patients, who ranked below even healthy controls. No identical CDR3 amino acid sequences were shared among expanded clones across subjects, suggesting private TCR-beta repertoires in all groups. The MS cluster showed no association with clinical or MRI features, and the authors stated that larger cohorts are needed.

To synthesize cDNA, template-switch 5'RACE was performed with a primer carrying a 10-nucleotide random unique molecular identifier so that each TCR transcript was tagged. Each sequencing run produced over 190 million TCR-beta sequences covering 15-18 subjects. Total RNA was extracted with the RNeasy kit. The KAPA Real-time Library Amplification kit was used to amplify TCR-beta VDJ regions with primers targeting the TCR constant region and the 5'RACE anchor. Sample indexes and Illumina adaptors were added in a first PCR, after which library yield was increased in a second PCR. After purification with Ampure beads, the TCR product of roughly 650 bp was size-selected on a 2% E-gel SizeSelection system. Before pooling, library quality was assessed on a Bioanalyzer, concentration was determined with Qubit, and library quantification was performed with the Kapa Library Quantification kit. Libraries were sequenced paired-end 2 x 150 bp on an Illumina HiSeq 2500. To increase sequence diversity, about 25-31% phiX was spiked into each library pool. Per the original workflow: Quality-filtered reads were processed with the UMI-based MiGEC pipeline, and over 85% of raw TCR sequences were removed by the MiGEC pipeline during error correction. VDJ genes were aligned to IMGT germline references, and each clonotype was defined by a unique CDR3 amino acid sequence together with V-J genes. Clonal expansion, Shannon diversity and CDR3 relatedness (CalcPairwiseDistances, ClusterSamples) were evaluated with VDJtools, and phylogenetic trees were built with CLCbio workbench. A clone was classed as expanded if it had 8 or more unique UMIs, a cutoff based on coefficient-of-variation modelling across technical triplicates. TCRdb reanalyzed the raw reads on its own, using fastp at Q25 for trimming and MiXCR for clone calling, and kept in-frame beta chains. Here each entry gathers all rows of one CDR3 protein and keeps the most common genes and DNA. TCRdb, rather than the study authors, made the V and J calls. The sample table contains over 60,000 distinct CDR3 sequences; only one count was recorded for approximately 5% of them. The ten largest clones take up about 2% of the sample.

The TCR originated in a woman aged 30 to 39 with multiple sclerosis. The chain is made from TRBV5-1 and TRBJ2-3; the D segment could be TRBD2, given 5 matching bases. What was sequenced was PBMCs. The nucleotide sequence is TGCGCCAGCAGCTTGGGGGGAGTGGAAGATACGCAGTATTTT. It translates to CASSLGGVEDTQYF.